One sample yielded the 18 T cell receptor beta chains listed below, sequenced in a study of Graves' ophthalmopathy and Graves' hyperthyroidism. Amplification targeted the TCR beta CDR3 regions, with RNA transcripts as the source material. HTBI-primed RT-PCR formed the first round, and a multiplex PCR formed the second. TCRdb processed the multiplex PCR reads anew with MiXCR; each CDR3 protein has one entry. The sample yields roughly 420,000 distinct CDR3 sequences, roughly 21% seen once. Input material: peripheral blood. These receptors originate from a woman aged 18 to 35 with stable Graves' hyperthyroidism.

This clonotype was counted ten times or more. The CDR3 is CASSRRLGGEETQYF. The CDR3 region has the DNA TGTGCCAGCAGCCGCCGATTGGGGGGCGAGGAGACCCAGTACTTC. This rearrangement joins TRBV6-2 or TRBV6-3 to TRBJ2-5; D tentatively fits TRBD1 or TRBD2 (6 bases each). The V gene's germline CDR1 is MNHEY and CDR2 SVGEGT. Trimming took off 6 bases at V and 5 bases at J, with 19 bases between the two ends. The CDR3 spans 15 residues.

The table lists this clonotype with many counts. This chain links TRBV7-2 with TRBJ2-1; D may be TRBD1 (5 bases). V lost 2 bases and J lost 2, with 7 bases in between. The germline V gene has CDR1 SGHTA and CDR2 FQGNSA. The CDR3 sequence is 14 residues long. This CDR3 is CASSLTTAYNEQFF. The CDR3 bases are TGTGCCAGCAGCTTAACGACAGCCTACAATGAGCAGTTCTTC.

The sample holds many counts of this clonotype. V gene TRBV7-9 combines with J gene TRBJ2-2; D unclear. V was cut by 1 base and J by 7 bases, with 7 bases left in between. The CDR3 consists of 13 residues. Germline V gene data show CDR1 as SEHNR and CDR2 as FQNEAQ (reference sequence). In nucleotides, the CDR3 is TGTGCCAGCAGCTTAGACGCTTACGGGGAGCTGTTTTTT. This codes for CASSLDAYGELFF.

Many counts were recorded for this clonotype. The CDR3: CASSRMLVGELFF. DNA of the CDR3: TGTGCCAGCAGTCGGATGTTAGTCGGGGAGCTGTTTTTT. This sequence joins TRBV27 and TRBJ2-2, with D unresolved. The CDR3 has 13 amino acids. Germline V gene lookup returns CDR1 MNHEY and CDR2 SMNVEV (reference sequence). Trimming left V 5 bases short and J 7 bases short, with 11 bases between.

The CDR3 spells CASSAWRGVGSYEQYF. In nucleotides, the CDR3 is TGTGCCAGCAGTGCATGGCGGGGGGTTGGGTCCTACGAGCAGTACTTC. V is TRBV12-3 or TRBV12-4 and J is TRBJ2-7; 8 nucleotides agree with TRBD2. Trimming removed 5 bases from V and 1 base from J; junction bases left unmatched: 10. This CDR3 has 16 amino acids.

At least ten counts were recorded for this clonotype. At one end the junction does not follow the germline gene, possibly because of a read error. The rearrangement uses TRBV7-9 and TRBJ1-5, with D possibly matching TRBD1 (6 bases). Germline V gene sequence: CDR1 SEHNR, CDR2 FQNEAQ (reference sequence). There are 13 residues in the CDR3. The CDR3 nucleotides are TGTGCCAACAGCTTAGATCAGGGGACGGCCCAGCATTTT. This sequence encodes CANSLDQGTAQHF.

Many counts were recorded for this clonotype. This chain joins TRBV27 and TRBJ1-5; D might be TRBD1 (6 bases). Trimming pared 7 bases from V and 5 bases from J, leaving 12 bases between. This CDR3 contains 13 residues. CDR1 and CDR2 (germline): MNHEY, SMNVEV (reference sequence). The DNA for the CDR3 is TGTGCCAGCAATCCGGGGGGCGATCAGCCCCAGCATTTT. Translated: CASNPGGDQPQHF.

Only a few counts were recorded for this clonotype. The gene calls are TRBV30 and TRBJ1-2; a weak D match, TRBD1 (6 bases). The CDR3 has 14 residues. CDR1 GTSNPN and CDR2 SVGIG come from the germline V gene (reference sequence). The V and J ends lost 0 bases and 4 bases respectively, with 12 bases between them. As DNA, the CDR3 is TGTGCCTGGAGTGTTGGGGTAGGGGGCTATGGCTACACCTTC. Residues: CAWSVGVGGYGYTF.

There are many counts of this clonotype. The CDR3 coding sequence is TGTGCCAGCAACAAAATCAGGGGGATTATGAACACTGAAGCTTTCTTT. It translates to CASNKIRGIMNTEAFF. The gene calls are TRBV28 and TRBJ1-1; TRBD1 matches 7 bases. CDR1 is MDHEN, CDR2 SYDVKM, per germline. The CDR3 totals 16 residues. V lost 7 bases and J lost 0; bases outside the gene matches: 11. Drawing the rest from reference TRBV28 and TRBJ1-1, the complete variable domain is DVKVTQSSRYLVKRTGEKVFLECVQDMDHENMFWYRQDPGLGLRLIYFSYDVKMKEKGDIPEGYSVSREKKERFSLILESASTNQTSMYLCASNKIRGIMNTEAFFGQGTRLTVV.

This clonotype has at least ten counts. In nucleotides, the CDR3 is TGCAGTGCTATTAAGATGTACGAGCAGTACTTC. Its protein is CSAIKMYEQYF. The chain has TRBV20-1 and TRBJ2-7; D ambiguous. The length of the CDR3 is 11 residues. Germline V CDR1 and CDR2: DFQATT, SNEGSKA (reference sequence). V was clipped by 4 bases and J by 4 bases, with 8 bases between them.

At least ten counts were recorded for this clonotype. The V and J genes are TRBV5-1 and TRBJ2-2; 7 positions match TRBD1. CDR3 length: 15 residues. The ends lost 5 bases at V and 2 bases at J; junction bases unmatched: 6. Germline V gives CDR1 SGHRS, CDR2 YFSETQ. The DNA of the CDR3 is TGCGCCAGCAGAATGGGACAGACAAACACCGGGGAGCTGTTTTTT. Its translation is CASRMGQTNTGELFF.

In its sample, this clonotype was seen a few times. The rearrangement links TRBV4-1 to TRBJ1-3; D gene ambiguous. Trimming pared 4 bases from V and 0 bases from J, leaving 7 bases between. This CDR3 has 14 residues. CDR1 MGHRA and CDR2 YSYEKL come from the germline V gene. CDR3 nucleotide sequence: TGCGCCAGCAGCCCGCCAGCCTCTGGAAACACCATATATTTT. Protein product: CASSPPASGNTIYF.

This clonotype was found a few times. The V and J genes are TRBV19 and TRBJ1-3; possibly TRBD1 for D (5 bases). Trimming took 5 bases from V and 2 from J, leaving 13 bases between them. The CDR3 runs 15 residues. Germline V gives CDR1 LNHDA, CDR2 SQIVND (reference sequence). In DNA, the CDR3 is TGTGCCAGTAGTGCCCCAGGGACCCCTGGAAACACCATATATTTT. Translation: CASSAPGTPGNTIYF.

This clonotype was recorded at least ten times. This chain connects TRBV7-3 to TRBJ1-2; D unresolved. The germline V and J ends were trimmed by 7 bases and 4 bases, with 16 bases remaining between them. This CDR3 comprises 14 residues. Per germline, CDR1 SGHTA and CDR2 FQGTGA. Here the CDR3 reads CASILFRVLYGYTF. CDR3 in DNA: TGTGCCAGCATCCTCTTTAGGGTCCTCTATGGCTACACCTTC. The full variable domain, in which reference TRBV7-3 and TRBJ1-2 provide the parts outside the CDR3, is GAGVSQTPSNKVTEKGKYVELRCDPISGHTALYWYRQSLGQGPEFLIYFQGTGAADDSGLPNDRFFAVRPEGSVSTLKIQRTERGDSAVYLCASILFRVLYGYTFGSGTRLTVV.

The chain carries TRBV6-1 and TRBJ2-5, with 7 bases aligning to TRBD1. The J segment lost 7 bases and the V segment lost 1 base, leaving 6 bases of the junction unmatched. There are 14 residues in the CDR3. Germline V gene lookup returns CDR1 MNHNS and CDR2 SASEGT. The CDR3 reads CASSEGRGRVTQYF. The CDR3 nucleotides are TGTGCCAGCAGTGAAGGCAGGGGGAGAGTGACCCAGTACTTC.

This clonotype came up many times. The V gene is TRBV12-3 or TRBV12-4, the J gene TRBJ1-1, with TRBD1 matching over 8 bases. V dropped 6 bases and J dropped 3; count of bases not matched to a gene: 6. The CDR3 runs to 14 residues. The DNA of the CDR3 is TGTGCCAGCAGACTGACAGGGGTTGACACTGAAGCTTTCTTT. Translated, it gives CASRLTGVDTEAFF.

CDR3 in amino acids: CASSATGTKYF. The CDR3 DNA reads as TGTGCCAGCAGCGCGACCGGGACTAAGTACTTC. This chain links TRBV11-2 with TRBJ2-4; 7 bases are a match to TRBD2. Per the germline V gene, CDR1 is SGHAT and CDR2 is FQNNGV. Trimming took 5 bases from V and 14 from J; bases not matched to a gene: 6. The CDR3 sequence is 11 residues long.

At least ten counts were recorded for this clonotype. The chain links TRBV30 to TRBJ2-7, with D possibly matching TRBD1 (6 bases). The CDR3 consists of 16 residues. Germline assignment: CDR1 GTSNPN and CDR2 SVGIG (reference sequence). Deletions cut 0 bases from V and 5 bases from J, with 20 bases between. The CDR3 spells CAWSVPQSWGRDEQYF. CDR3 nucleotides: TGTGCCTGGAGTGTTCCCCAAAGCTGGGGGCGGGACGAGCAGTACTTC.